The 12 T cell receptor beta chains reported below all come from one sample, sequenced in a study of identical twins (dated by TCRdb to the mid-2010s). Receptor amplification or capture employed 5' RACE. The reads were generated on an Illumina HiSeq 2000. TCRdb trimmed public reads at Q25 via fastp, called clones via MiXCR and kept in-frame beta chains. Rows matching on CDR3 protein sequence are summarized as one entry with the most common DNA and genes. This sample comprises 500,000 to 650,000 distinct CDR3 sequences, less than 9% of them detected only once. Around 1.6% of the sample goes to the ten largest clones. These data were also filed under a second study, of yellow fever vaccine responses in identical twins.

The specimen sequenced was PBMCs. Receptors were obtained from a woman aged 18-29 years in good health.

The chain combines TRBV4-1 with TRBJ2-3; TRBD1 matches at 8 bases. CDR1 MGHRA and CDR2 YSYEKL come from the germline V gene. The CDR3 has 16 amino acids. J was trimmed by 2 bases and V by 3 bases; bases with no gene match: 7. CDR3 sequence: CASSHRTGPPTDTQYF. For the CDR3, the DNA is TGCGCCAGCAGCCATCGGACAGGGCCCCCCACAGATACGCAGTATTTT.

The chain carries TRBV10-3 and TRBJ2-7; 8 positions match TRBD1. Unmatched junction bases numbered 26, after V lost 11 bases and J lost 2 bases. Germline V gene data show CDR1 as ENHRY and CDR2 as SYGVKD. This CDR3 has 19 residues. The chain's CDR3 is CAHGQGPSSGGAVAYEQYF. The DNA for the CDR3 is TGTGCCCATGGACAGGGCCCCTCTTCGGGTGGGGCGGTGGCCTACGAGCAGTACTTC.

This clonotype occurred a few times. The rearrangement links TRBV7-6 to TRBJ1-1; TRBD1 is a possible D gene (5 bases). CDR3 length equals 15 residues. V lost 2 bases to trimming and J lost 0 bases, with 10 bases between them. CDR1 and CDR2 from the germline V gene are SGHVS and FNYEAQ. CDR3 residues: CASSLIAGLNTEAFF. In DNA form, the CDR3 reads TGTGCCAGCAGCTTAATTGCGGGGCTGAACACTGAAGCTTTCTTT.

The chain is built from TRBV7-9 and TRBJ2-2; 14 nucleotides align to TRBD2. Germline assignment: CDR1 SEHNR and CDR2 FQNEAQ (reference sequence). The CDR3 consists of 17 residues. J lost 5 bases, V lost 0 bases, and 2 bases had no gene match. CDR3 nucleotide sequence: TGTGCCAGCAGCTTAGCCGGGACTAGCGGGAGTACCGGGGAGCTGTTTTTT. This encodes CASSLAGTSGSTGELFF.

This clonotype was found a few times. This chain joins TRBV18 and TRBJ1-2; D call uncertain. CDR1 is KGHSH and CDR2 is LQKENI in the germline V gene. The CDR3 has 13 amino acids. Between the trimmed V and J ends, which lost 4 bases and 7 bases, there was a span of 13 bases. Here the CDR3 reads CASSLNFDSGYTF. The CDR3 DNA sequence: TGTGCCAGCTCACTTAACTTTGATTCTGGCTACACCTTC.

This chain links TRBV20-1 with TRBJ2-7, with 7 bases aligning to TRBD2. There are 15 residues in the CDR3. Germline values: CDR1 DFQATT, CDR2 SNEGSKA (reference sequence). The junction had 6 bases not matched to a gene; V was cut back by 1 base and J by 0 bases. The CDR3 DNA is TGCAGTGCTAGAGCCGGGACTATATCCTCCTACGAGCAGTACTTC. It is translated as CSARAGTISSYEQYF.

This clonotype was observed at least ten times. In DNA, the CDR3 is TGTGCCAGCAGCTTGTTACACCCCTCCTACAATGAGCAGTTCTTC. The encoded protein is CASSLLHPSYNEQFF. The V gene is TRBV5-6, the J gene TRBJ2-1; D not resolved. In germline, CDR1 is SGHDT, CDR2 YYEEEE. The CDR3 is made up of 15 amino acids. Trimming left V 1 base short and J 0 bases short, with 8 bases between.

This clonotype was picked up many times. Germline and junction disagree at one end, which may indicate a read error. The V call is TRBV7-9, the J call TRBJ2-1; D unresolved. The CDR3 totals 11 residues. The germline V gene encodes CDR1 SEHNR and CDR2 FQNEAQ (reference sequence). The CDR3 nucleotides read TGTGCCAGCAGCTTTGCAGGAAAGTCGTCCTTC. Protein sequence: CASSFAGKSSF.

The sample holds a few counts of this clonotype. V gene TRBV21-1 combines with J gene TRBJ2-1; TRBD2, the table's D call, was not compared with the DNA. TRBV21-1 is given as a pseudogene. CDR3 length equals 14 residues. The CDR3 DNA follows: TGTGCCACTACGCTAGCGGGGGGGGGAGGTGAGCAGTTCTTC. Translated, it gives CATTLAGGGGEQFF.

There are many counts of this clonotype. V is TRBV5-1 and J is TRBJ2-1; TRBD1 agrees at 11 bases. CDR3 size: 18 residues. V was pared by 0 bases and J by 6 bases, with 11 bases of the junction left unmatched. CDR1 is SGHRS and CDR2 is YFSETQ in the germline V gene. The CDR3 bases are TGCGCCAGCAGCTTGGGAACGACCCGGGACAGGGGGTTCAATGAGCAGTTCTTC. Translation: CASSLGTTRDRGFNEQFF.

This clonotype was observed at least ten times. The rearrangement uses TRBV12-3 or TRBV12-4 and TRBJ1-2; possibly TRBD1 for D (6 bases). Trimming pared 6 bases from V and 8 bases from J, leaving 22 bases between. The CDR3 loop spans 15 amino acids. The CDR3 nucleotides are TGTGCCAGCAGCTCAAATCCACAGGGCCTAGGAGGCTACACCTTC. It codes for CASSSNPQGLGGYTF.

The chain employs TRBV24-1 and TRBJ1-5, with a tentative D call TRBD1 (5 bases). The CDR3 is 13 amino acids. The germline V gene has CDR1 KGHDR and CDR2 SFDVKD. Trimming removed 4 bases at V and 3 bases at J, with 6 bases between. The chain's CDR3 is CATSDRDNQPQHF. For the CDR3, the DNA is TGTGCCACCAGTGACAGGGACAATCAGCCCCAGCATTTT.